This TCR beta chain was observed in a study of blood T cell repertoires in COVID-19. Overall study: Symptom resolution, clearance, or two negative PCRs marked donors in Cohort 3 as recovered. From the United States, Italy and Spain came samples of acute and convalescent COVID-19.

In the study's own analysis: Amplified reference gene primers provided the basis for estimating nucleated cell counts. Libraries were prepared by immunoSEQ multiplex PCR; TCRdb keeps only in-frame clonotypes and omits some of them. The DNA gave D and trimming, while V, J and clone size come from that table. The sample records around 140,000 clones, around 82% being singletons. The CDR3 has 13 residues. Looked up from germline, CDR1 is MNHEY and CDR2 is SVGEGT. Germline trimming cut 4 bases from V and 4 bases from J; bases unmatched to any gene: 2. V and J are TRBV6-2 or TRBV6-3 and TRBJ1-1, with 8 bases matching TRBD1. The clonotype originates from a man in his fifties or sixties in a cohort exposed to, infected with or recovered from COVID-19 (not recorded which). The material sequenced was PBMCs or T cells enriched from blood (not recorded which). The CDR3, as DNA: TGTGCCAGCAGTTCAGGGGGCCGCACTGAAGCTTTCTTT. It encodes CASSSGGRTEAFF.